This record concerns one TCR beta chain sequence. The table lists this clonotype with many counts. Its antigen is still unknown. No much larger clone is present one base from it, and per-base qualities are unavailable. This specimen belongs to a study of molecular identifiers for immune sequencing clone quantification (dated by TCRdb to 2017 to 2018). Background on the whole study: For a replicate experiment, RNA from around 20,000 or 99,000 naive CD8 T cells was divided into five aliquots, of which four were sequenced. The study was a methods study using CD8 T cells to benchmark molecular-identifier clustering-based TCR repertoire sequencing (MIDCIRS) and TCR RNA copy counting. What the research found in general, with its limitations: Identical TCR molecules sharing a barcode could cause highly expanded clone sizes to be underestimated. When barcode sub-clustering was not used, chimeric consensus sequences inflated TCR diversity, with chimeras reaching as high as 47%. Naive libraries contained spiked-in Jurkat TCR RNA (more than nine copies' worth), which is not part of the donor repertoire. Even against a background of around 900,000 naive CD8 T cells, spiked-in Jurkat TCR RNA amounting to a single cell's worth was reported to be detectable. In CMV-specific effector cells, clones with more than 20 RNA copies contained over 98% of molecules, whereas in naive cells such clones contained under 1% of molecules. Modeling estimated roughly 3 recovered TCR RNA copies per cell, compared with about 9.3 by digital PCR, which implies about 30% capture efficiency.

Libraries of naive CD8 T cells were built from about 20,000 to 1,000,000 sorted cells, with 10%, 30% or 50% of the purified RNA used. On a BD FACSAria II, naive CD8 T cells were FACS-sorted as CD8+CD4-CCR7+CD45RA+ and collected into RLT Plus buffer. To test detection sensitivity, Jurkat RNA equal to 9 to 10 TCR copies was added to samples of about 20,000-1,000,000 naive CD8 T cells. Enrichment of CD8 T cells was performed with RosetteSep CD8+ T Cell Enrichment Cocktail and Ficoll-Paque, after which ACK red cell lysis was carried out. From a lookup of the germline V gene (reference sequence), CDR1 and CDR2 are DFQATT and SNEGSKA. The germline ends are 24 bases apart after V is trimmed by 8 bases and J by 0 bases. Spanning cysteine to phenylalanine, the CDR3 consists of 17 amino acids. Only CDR3 DNA is held: 51 bases, read in frame from base 1. The library was built by means of PCR. Sequenced on an Illumina HiSeq 4000. Bulk TCR libraries were prepared as previously described, using TCR primers listed in Table S5. Total RNA was purified with the Qiagen AllPrep DNA/RNA kit. Reads from multiple sequencing runs of the same library were pooled before analysis. The paper's processing steps were these. Reads were retained only if their TCR constant sequence matched exactly, and those retained reads were trimmed to 150 nt and grouped according to their 12-nt molecular barcodes. Reads in each barcode group were sub-clustered using a 15% Levenshtein threshold, and a quality-weighted consensus sequence was built for each RNA molecule. Non-functional sequences were excluded, and lower-count sequences lying one edit away from another sequence were also excluded. On the basis of fitting two negative binomial distributions, barcode sub-clusters with fewer than 20% of the maximum read count were discarded. TCRdb took the public reads, trimmed them with fastp at Q25, ran MiXCR for clone calling and kept in-frame beta chains. One record per CDR3 amino acid sequence lists the most common genes and DNA. What appears here as the V and J calls and clone size reflects TCRdb's work, not the paper's. The sample table records over 600,000 distinct CDR3 sequences; 15% to 20% of these occur just once. The top ten constitute under 0.95% of the sample.

Sequenced sample: naive CD8+ T cells from blood, with Jurkat cell RNA spiked in. What the cell subset or site label conveys for this sample: FACS-sorted CD8+CD4-CCR7+CD45RA+ naive T cells. This clonotype originated in a human donor in good health. Some libraries in this study had Jurkat cell RNA spiked in. Rearrangement joined TRBV20-1 to TRBJ2-3; too little of a D gene remains to name it. The nucleotides are TGCAGTAAACGCGCCGGGCTACGGTCCCTTAGCACAGATACGCAGTATTTT. Its coded protein is CSKRAGLRSLSTDTQYF.